These 12 T cell receptor beta chains share one sample of origin, sequenced in a study of STAT5B mutations in CD4+ large granular lymphocyte leukemia. Only in-frame clones appear in the TCRdb table, and some are missing; sequencing was by immunoSEQ multiplex PCR. The sample consists of more than 30,000 clones, about 88% of them appearing once. The sample consisted of CD4+ T cells from blood buffy coats. The receptors shown here come from a human donor in good health.

This chain joins TRBV2 and TRBJ2-5; no clear D. V lost 7 bases and J lost 7, with 22 bases in between. CDR1 is SNHLY, CDR2 FYNNEI, per germline. The CDR3 has 15 amino acids. In nucleotides, the CDR3 is TGTGCCAGCACCGCCGGACCCCCGTTGAAGGGGACCCAGTACTTC. Translation: CASTAGPPLKGTQYF.

This clone was detected only once. The J gene is TRBJ1-2, the V gene TRBV10-3; tentatively, D is TRBD1 (6 bases). CDR1 and CDR2 (germline): ENHRY, SYGVKD. Trimming took 5 bases from V and 5 from J, leaving 15 bases between them. The CDR3 covers 14 residues. CDR3 sequence: CAISPQGEEYGYTF. As DNA, the CDR3 is TGTGCCATCAGTCCACAGGGCGAGGAGTATGGCTACACCTTC.

In this sample, this clone turned up a few times. The chain carries TRBV28 and TRBJ1-2, with D perhaps matching TRBD1 (5 bases). This CDR3 is built from 19 residues. CDR1 is MDHEN and CDR2 is SYDVKM in the germline V gene. V was clipped by 4 bases and J by 5 bases, with 29 bases between them. This CDR3 reads CASSSRVGLAGNSVYGYTF. CDR3 nucleotide sequence: TGTGCCAGCAGTTCAAGGGTAGGGTTGGCAGGGAATTCCGTTTATGGCTACACCTTC.

The CDR3: CASSLFRTGDQPQHF. CDR3 DNA sequence: TGTGCCAGCAGTTTATTTCGGACAGGGGACCAGCCCCAGCATTTT. The chain couples TRBV28 to TRBJ1-5, with TRBD1 identical over 9 bases. Per the germline V gene, CDR1 is MDHEN and CDR2 is SYDVKM. J gave up 7 bases and V 1 base, and 5 bases lay outside the gene matches. CDR3 length: 15 residues.

The gene calls are TRBV4-1 and TRBJ2-3; 12 bases agree with TRBD2. The ends lost 0 bases at V and 1 base at J; junction bases unmatched: 5. Germline V CDR1 and CDR2: MGHRA, YSYEKL. The CDR3 spans 18 residues. The CDR3 loop reads CASSQDPGLAGRTDTQYF. The CDR3 nucleotides are TGCGCCAGCAGCCAAGACCCCGGACTAGCGGGGCGCACAGATACGCAGTATTTT.

The chain joins TRBV7-8 to TRBJ1-4; no firm D call. Germline V CDR1 and CDR2: SGHVS, FQNEAQ. The CDR3 runs 16 residues. The V end was cut by 2 bases, the J end by 0 bases, with 10 bases between. The CDR3 DNA reads TGTGCCAGCAGCTTACGGACGGTCGCAACTAATGAAAAACTGTTTTTT. It yields the protein CASSLRTVATNEKLFF.

In this sample, this clone turned up once. The chain employs TRBV5-1 and TRBJ2-5; 9 nucleotides agree with TRBD1. Germline loops: CDR1 SGHRS, CDR2 YFSETQ. With 0 bases clipped from V and 5 bases from J, the junction kept 5 bases outside the gene matches. The CDR3 covers 15 residues. CDR3 DNA: TGCGCCAGCAGCTTGGCCGGGACAGGGTGGGAGACCCAGTACTTC. Translated: CASSLAGTGWETQYF.

This clone was observed once. This chain links TRBV5-6 with TRBJ1-2, with 7 positions matching TRBD1. CDR3 size: 15 residues. Per the germline V gene, CDR1 is SGHDT and CDR2 is YYEEEE. V lost 2 bases to trimming and J lost 8 bases; unmatched junction nucleotides: 12. In DNA, the CDR3 is TGTGCCAGCAGCTTTAGGACAGGCCGTCCCTACGGCTACACCTTC. It is translated as CASSFRTGRPYGYTF.

V usage is TRBV5-6 and J usage is TRBJ1-1, with TRBD1 as a possible D gene (6 bases). Between the trimmed V and J ends, which lost 4 bases and 9 bases, there was a span of 13 bases. The CDR3 sequence is 12 residues long. Germline V gene data show CDR1 as SGHDT and CDR2 as YYEEEE. CDR3 DNA: TGTGCCAGCAGCCAACAGGGTGAAAAAGCTTTCTTT. It is translated as CASSQQGEKAFF. Filled out from reference TRBV5-6 and TRBJ1-1, the complete variable domain reads DAGVTQSPTHLIKTRGQQVTLRCSPKSGHDTVSWYQQALGQGPQFIFQYYEEEERQRGNFPDRFSGHQFPNYSSELNVNALLLGDSALYLCASSQQGEKAFFGQGTRLTVV.

V is TRBV5-8 and J is TRBJ2-5, with D perhaps being TRBD1 or TRBD2 (5 bases each). The J call is doubtful: the DNA matches TRBJ2-7 better. The CDR3 is 14 residues long. CDR1 and CDR2 from the germline V gene are SGHTS and YDEGEE. This CDR3 reads CASSRGWASYEQYF. The CDR3 DNA is TGTGCCAGCAGCCGGGGCTGGGCCTCCTACGAGCAGTACTTC.

The chain uses TRBV5-5 and TRBJ2-7; D may correspond to TRBD1 or TRBD2 (6 bases each). Germline loops: CDR1 SGHKS, CDR2 YYEKEE (reference sequence). The CDR3 loop spans 15 amino acids. V was shortened by 4 bases and J by 0 bases, with 14 bases between the two germline ends. The CDR3: CASSPLGGSSYEQYF. The CDR3 nucleotides read TGTGCCAGCAGCCCCCTAGGGGGGAGCTCCTACGAGCAGTACTTC.

This CDR3 reads CASSQVGGTSGYNEQFF. The CDR3 region has the DNA TGCGCCAGCAGCCAAGTGGGGGGGACTAGCGGGTACAATGAGCAGTTCTTC. V usage is TRBV4-1 and J usage is TRBJ2-1; 12 nucleotides agree with TRBD2. Germline loops: CDR1 MGHRA, CDR2 YSYEKL. The trim removed 1 base at V and 4 bases at J, leaving 5 bases unmatched. The CDR3 sequence is 17 residues long.